One and the same sample provided the 19 T cell receptor beta chains below, sequenced in a study of blood T cell repertoires in COVID-19. TCRdb's copy holds only in-frame clones and misses some; the assay was immunoSEQ multiplex PCR. In the table there are some 200,000 clones, 90% of which are singletons. What was sequenced was peripheral blood. Source of these receptors: a middle-aged man with acute or convalescent COVID-19.

V and J are TRBV28 and TRBJ1-6; the D gene is possibly TRBD1 (5 bases). The CDR3 is 14 amino acids. Trimming cost V 5 bases and J 7 bases, with 12 bases left between them. Germline lookup yields CDR1 MDHEN and CDR2 SYDVKM. The CDR3 sequence: CASSLGGTNSPLHF. The DNA of the CDR3 is TGTGCCAGCAGTCTGGGGGGAACCAATTCACCCCTCCACTTT. The whole variable domain, remainder taken from reference TRBV28 and TRBJ1-6, is DVKVTQSSRYLVKRTGEKVFLECVQDMDHENMFWYRQDPGLGLRLIYFSYDVKMKEKGDIPEGYSVSREKKERFSLILESASTNQTSMYLCASSLGGTNSPLHFGNGTRLTVT.

In its sample, this clone was seen once. The V gene is TRBV21-1, the J gene TRBJ1-3. TRBV21-1 is a recognized pseudogene. The CDR3 is 16 amino acids. CDR3 nucleotides: TGTGCCAGCAGCAAGGCCGTCGAGGACTCTGGAAACACCATATATTTT. Translation: CASSKAVEDSGNTIYF.

This rearrangement joins TRBV28 to TRBJ2-1; D might be TRBD1 (6 bases). There are 16 residues in the CDR3. Germline CDR1 and CDR2: MDHEN and SYDVKM. V was pared by 3 bases and J by 5 bases, with 17 bases between. The CDR3 loop reads CASSFWGRINDNEQFF. The CDR3 nucleotides are TGTGCCAGCAGTTTTTGGGGGCGAATTAACGACAATGAGCAGTTCTTC.

V and J are TRBV9 and TRBJ2-7; 9 bases fit TRBD1. The CDR3 extends over 15 amino acids. CDR1 is SGDLS and CDR2 is YYNGEE in the germline V gene. The V gene end was trimmed by 0 bases and the J gene end by 2 bases; junction bases not matched to a gene: 3. CDR3 loop: CASSVDGQGTYEQYF. DNA of the CDR3: TGTGCCAGCAGCGTAGACGGACAGGGGACCTACGAGCAGTACTTC.

This clone showed up just once. V usage is TRBV11-2 and J usage is TRBJ1-3; the D is unclear. The ends were cut back, 2 bases at V and 1 base at J, with 9 bases in the middle. CDR1 and CDR2 (germline): SGHAT, FQNNGV. This CDR3 is built from 15 residues. DNA of the CDR3: TGTGCCAGCAGCTTAATTGAGGGATCTGGAAACACCATATATTTT. As protein: CASSLIEGSGNTIYF.

V and J are TRBV12-5 and TRBJ2-3, with a weak D call TRBD2 (5 bases). V lost 0 bases, J lost 3 bases, and 19 bases lay in between. The CDR3 runs 18 residues. Germline CDR1 and CDR2: LGHNT and FRNRAP. CDR3 sequence: CASGLVRDGGLSTDTQYF. CDR3 in DNA: TGTGCTAGTGGTTTGGTACGAGATGGAGGATTGTCGACAGATACGCAGTATTTT.

This chain joins TRBV9 and TRBJ1-4, with D possibly being TRBD1 (5 bases). The CDR3 has 16 residues. V was trimmed by 4 bases and J by 2 bases, leaving 15 bases between them. Germline CDR1 reads SGDLS; CDR2 reads YYNGEE. CDR3 nucleotides: TGTGCCAGCAGCACGGGACTTAGCGGGACTAATGAAAAACTGTTTTTT. Amino acid sequence: CASSTGLSGTNEKLFF.

The V gene is TRBV5-4, the J gene TRBJ2-2, with D unresolved. Germline V gene sequence: CDR1 SGHNT, CDR2 YYREEE (reference sequence). The CDR3 runs to 14 residues. Trimming removed 5 bases from V and 2 bases from J, with 10 bases in between. The CDR3 region is CASSLRFNTGELFF. In DNA form, the CDR3 reads TGTGCCAGCAGTCTTCGGTTTAACACCGGGGAGCTGTTTTTT.

V usage is TRBV3-1 (or the pseudogene TRBV3-2) and J usage is TRBJ1-2; TRBD1 is a possible D gene (6 bases). CDR3 length: 15 residues. Germline lookup yields CDR1 LGHDT and CDR2 YNNKEL (reference sequence). The V and J ends lost 1 base and 4 bases respectively, with 13 bases between them. The CDR3 bases are TGTGCCAGCAGCCAAGCAGGGGCTAGTATCTATGGCTACACCTTC. As protein: CASSQAGASIYGYTF.

This chain's CDR3 is CASSTPPGTGGTGNQPQHF. DNA for the CDR3: TGTGCCAGTAGTACCCCCCCCGGGACAGGGGGGACGGGGAATCAGCCCCAGCATTTT. The gene calls are TRBV19 and TRBJ1-5, with 11 nucleotides matching TRBD1. The CDR3 consists of 19 residues. The V gene end was trimmed by 4 bases and the J gene end by 4 bases; junction bases not matched to a gene: 15. Per germline, CDR1 LNHDA and CDR2 SQIVND (reference sequence).

CDR3 amino acids: CASSSGTSGASEQYV. As DNA, the CDR3 is TGTGCCAGCAGCTCCGGGACTAGCGGGGCGAGCGAGCAGTACGTC. V gene TRBV13 combines with J gene TRBJ2-7; TRBD2 aligns across 13 bases. Germline assignment: CDR1 PRHDT and CDR2 FYEKMQ (reference sequence). The CDR3 loop spans 15 amino acids. J was trimmed by 6 bases and V by 4 bases; bases with no gene match: 6.

In its sample, this clone was seen once. V gene TRBV4-1 combines with J gene TRBJ2-3; no firm D call. Between the trimmed V and J ends, which lost 4 bases and 3 bases, there was a span of 20 bases. The germline CDR1 and CDR2 sequences are MGHRA and YSYEKL. The CDR3 covers 17 residues. CDR3: CASSRRLTSTGTDTQYF. The DNA of the CDR3 is TGCGCCAGCAGCCGACGACTGACTTCAACGGGTACAGATACGCAGTATTTT.

The genes are TRBV7-3 and TRBJ2-6; D is perhaps TRBD1 (6 bases). Trimming took 4 bases from V and 0 from J, leaving 13 bases between them. CDR3 length: 17 residues. CDR1 SGHTA and CDR2 FQGTGA come from the germline V gene. CDR3 in amino acids: CASSYMTGSSGANVLTF. CDR3 bases: TGTGCCAGCAGCTACATGACAGGCAGCTCTGGGGCCAACGTCCTGACTTTC.

Points on this clone: The same CDR3 also results from other DNA sequences found in this sample. V is TRBV18 and J is TRBJ1-5; TRBD1 is a possible D gene (5 bases). This CDR3 region has 13 residues. Trimming cost V 5 bases and J 3 bases, with 8 bases left between them. Germline CDR1 reads KGHSH; CDR2 reads LQKENI. CDR3 in amino acids: CASSGGNNQPQHF. Written as DNA, the CDR3 is TGTGCCAGCTCAGGGGGGAACAATCAGCCCCAGCATTTT.

The chain uses TRBV10-3 and TRBJ2-1; 7 bases align to TRBD2. V lost 2 bases and J lost 7; bases outside the gene matches: 11. This CDR3 region has 16 residues. Germline V gene data show CDR1 as ENHRY and CDR2 as SYGVKD. This chain's CDR3 is CAISEVGAGAGNEQFF. In DNA, the CDR3 is TGTGCCATCAGTGAGGTAGGGGCGGGAGCGGGGAATGAGCAGTTCTTC.

The chain links TRBV21-1 to TRBJ1-4; TRBD1, the table's D call, was not compared with the DNA. TRBV21-1 is recorded as a pseudogene. The CDR3 runs 13 residues. The CDR3 loop reads CASSKEGSEKLFF. The CDR3 bases are TGTGCCAGCAGCAAAGAGGGGTCTGAAAAACTGTTTTTT.

The chain has TRBV6-9 and TRBJ2-5; 7 bases are shared with TRBD2. Per germline, CDR1 MNHGY and CDR2 SVAAGI. This CDR3 has 15 amino acids. V lost 6 bases, J lost 2 bases, and 9 bases stayed unmatched. The CDR3 loop reads CASRPRGDQQETQYF. CDR3 nucleotide sequence: TGTGCCAGCAGGCCTCGGGGGGACCAACAAGAGACCCAGTACTTC.

CDR3 loop: CASSSTGSNEKLFF. Written as DNA, the CDR3 is TGTGCCAGCAGTTCGACAGGATCCAATGAAAAACTGTTTTTT. The chain employs TRBV6-2 or TRBV6-3 and TRBJ1-4, with D possibly being TRBD1 (6 bases). Trimming left V 4 bases short and J 5 bases short, with 11 bases between. This CDR3 region has 14 residues. CDR1 is MNHEY, CDR2 SVGEGT, per germline.

The chain links TRBV28 to TRBJ2-1, with D tentatively TRBD2 (6 bases). The CDR3 is 13 amino acids. Trimming cost V 4 bases and J 13 bases, with 17 bases left between them. The V gene's germline CDR1 is MDHEN and CDR2 SYDVKM. CDR3 in DNA: TGTGCCAGCAGTTCCGGGACTCGGGGGAGTCAGTTCTTC. It yields the protein CASSSGTRGSQFF.